A selection of T cell receptor beta chains follows, all from one sample in a study of cytomegalovirus exposure and HLA in healthy donors. TCRdb's table, derived via immunoSEQ multiplex PCR, lists solely in-frame clones and lacks some. The top ten clones hold approximately 4% of a sample with more than 100,000 clones, around 72% of them seen once. The sequenced material came from PBMCs. These receptors were obtained from a man aged 45-65 years in good health and CMV-seropositive. The CDR3 runs from the conserved cysteine through the conserved F or W. The D gene is left open where the match is weak. Some rows have no size entry. The others give once, few or many, or a class for an expanded clone.

V gene,clone size,D gene,J gene,CDR3 protein,CDR3 DNA
TRBV6-1,-,-,TRBJ2-5,CASSDLPGVQETQYF,TGTGCCAGCAGTGATCTACCGGGGGTTCAAGAGACCCAGTACTTC
TRBV5-4,few,-,TRBJ2-5,CASSLRGGETQYF,TGTGCCAGCAGTCTACGTGGCGGAGAGACCCAGTACTTC
TRBV27,-,-,TRBJ2-7,CASSLKRGGEQYF,TGTGCCAGCAGTTTAAAGAGAGGGGGCGAGCAGTACTTC
TRBV5-6,-,TRBD1,TRBJ2-7,CASSGDRGRYEQYF,TGTGCCAGCAGCGGGGACAGGGGGAGATACGAGCAGTACTTC
TRBV5-6,few,TRBD1,TRBJ1-2,CASSYPTGTGVGYTF,TGTGCCAGCAGCTACCCCACCGGGACAGGGGTCGGCTACACCTTC
TRBV5-4,-,TRBD2,TRBJ2-7,CASSLQAGWGEQYF,TGTGCCAGCAGCTTGCAAGCGGGATGGGGGGAGCAGTACTTC
TRBV4-2,-,TRBD2,TRBJ2-1,CASSQDSQASGNHNEQFF,TGTGCCAGCAGCCAAGATTCGCAGGCTAGCGGGAATCACAATGAGCAGTTCTTC
TRBV7-3,-,TRBD2,TRBJ2-7,CASSSSKTSGKYEQYF,TGTGCCAGCAGCTCAAGCAAGACTAGCGGGAAGTACGAGCAGTACTTC
TRBV2,-,-,TRBJ2-3,CASREVLRNRASTDTQYF,TGTGCCAGCAGGGAAGTACTCAGAAACAGGGCTAGCACAGATACGCAGTATTTT
TRBV7-2,once,TRBD2,TRBJ2-2,CASSSLGSGSVTGELFF,TGTGCCAGCAGCTCGTTGGGCAGCGGGAGCGTAACCGGGGAGCTGTTTTTT
TRBV15,-,-,TRBJ2-2,CATSRSGSLGTGELFF,TGTGCCACCAGCAGATCAGGGTCCTTAGGGACCGGGGAGCTGTTTTTT
TRBV7-8,few,-,TRBJ2-2,CASSSQAGSPGGELFF,TGTGCCAGCAGCAGCCAAGCCGGGTCCCCCGGCGGGGAGCTGTTTTTT
TRBV6-1,-,TRBD2,TRBJ2-2,CASSETLLTSGKNTGELFF,TGTGCCAGCAGTGAAACTCTCCTGACTAGCGGGAAGAACACCGGGGAGCTGTTTTTT
TRBV7-9,-,TRBD1,TRBJ2-7,CSSSLPAEKDRGGAF,TGTTCCAGTAGCTTACCTGCAGAAAAAGACAGGGGGGGAGCCTTC
TRBV5-1,-,-,TRBJ2-1,CASNGNDNEQFF,TGCGCCAGCAACGGGAACGACAATGAGCAGTTCTTC
TRBV7-9,-,-,TRBJ1-1,CASSYDRNTEAFF,TGTGCCAGCAGCTATGACAGAAACACTGAAGCTTTCTTT
TRBV6-5,-,TRBD1,TRBJ1-1,CASSPDRAGIGFF,TGTGCCAGCAGTCCGGACAGGGCTGGAATTGGTTTCTTT
TRBV5-1,-,TRBD2,TRBJ2-1,CASSRLAPSSYNEQFF,TGCGCCAGCAGCCGACTAGCGCCTAGCTCCTACAATGAGCAGTTCTTC
TRBV19,-,TRBD2,TRBJ2-2,CASSIGGGRAGLTGELFF,TGTGCCAGTAGTATCGGGGGCGGGAGGGCCGGTCTCACCGGGGAGCTGTTTTTT
TRBV5-4,-,-,TRBJ1-3,CASSLGGGVSVSGNTIYF,TGTGCCAGCAGCTTGGGGGGCGGAGTATCGGTGTCTGGAAACACCATATATTTT
TRBV7-2,-,TRBD2,TRBJ2-7,CASSFSGRASEQYF,TGTGCCAGCAGCTTTAGCGGGAGGGCCTCGGAGCAGTACTTC
TRBV5-5,-,TRBD2,TRBJ2-1,CASSLSTSGTNEQFF,TGTGCCAGCAGCTTGAGCACTAGCGGAACCAATGAGCAGTTCTTC
TRBV19,-,-,TRBJ2-2,CASRRPGWAGELFF,TGTGCCAGTAGAAGGCCAGGGTGGGCCGGGGAGCTGTTTTTT
TRBV27,-,TRBD2,TRBJ2-1,CASSTSGRNNEQFF,TGTGCCAGCAGCACTAGCGGGAGAAACAATGAGCAGTTCTTC
TRBV5-4,-,-,TRBJ2-5,CASSLQSGGETQYF,TGTGCCAGCAGCTTGCAGTCCGGAGGGGAGACCCAGTACTTC
TRBV25-1,-,TRBD2,TRBJ2-7,CASSPGRVQVSTYEQYF,TGTGCCAGCAGCCCCGGGAGGGTACAGGTCTCCACCTACGAGCAGTACTTC
TRBV4-1,-,-,TRBJ1-2,CASSQDGQINYGYTF,TGCGCCAGCAGCCAAGATGGGCAGATCAACTATGGCTACACCTTC
TRBV19,-,-,TRBJ2-2,CASSMTGRDRGTGELFF,TGTGCCAGTAGTATGACGGGGCGGGACCGTGGCACCGGGGAGCTGTTTTTT
TRBV12-5,-,TRBD2,TRBJ2-1,CASAGTSGTYNEQFF,TGTGCTAGTGCCGGAACTAGCGGGACCTACAATGAGCAGTTCTTC
TRBV19,-,TRBD1,TRBJ1-1,CASSMGTGGKNEAFF,TGTGCCAGTAGTATGGGGACAGGGGGCAAAAATGAAGCTTTCTTT
TRBV5-4,-,TRBD1,TRBJ1-1,CASSLAGTGFNTEAFF,TGTGCCAGCAGCTTGGCCGGGACAGGGTTTAACACTGAAGCTTTCTTT
TRBV6-5,-,TRBD2,TRBJ2-7,CASSYSTSGGGEQYF,TGTGCCAGCAGTTACTCGACGAGCGGGGGAGGCGAGCAGTACTTC
TRBV28,-,TRBD2,TRBJ2-5,CASCSGGQETQYF,TGTGCCAGCTGTAGCGGGGGTCAAGAGACCCAGTACTTC